These T cell receptor beta chains were read from a single sample in a study of shared clonotypes between healthy human individuals. Here immunoSEQ multiplex PCR was the method, and the copy in TCRdb shows in-frame clones only, minus some. Seen here are roughly 2.2 million clones, 85% to 95% observed once, and the top ten hold 0.39%. The source material was naive CD4+ T cells from PBMCs. Receptor source: a man younger than 35 in good health. Some clones in this sample may be carry-over from other donors' samples. CDR3s include the opening cysteine and the closing phenylalanine or tryptophan. D genes are given only for firm matches. Clone size appears in some rows only: once, few, many, or a class for an expanded clone.

TRBJ2-1,NA,15,TRBD1,TRBV11-3,CASSSGTGGRIRQFF,TGTGCCAGCAGCTCCGGGACAGGGGGCAGAATTAGGCAGTTCTTC
TRBJ2-7,NA,16,TRBD2,TRBV25-1,CASSVASGASTLEQYF,TGTGCCAGCAGTGTTGCTAGCGGCGCCTCTACTCTCGAGCAGTACTTC
TRBJ2-3,NA,18,TRBD2,TRBV7-3,CASSLIPRTSGSGDTQYF,TGTGCCAGCAGCTTAATCCCCCGGACTAGCGGGTCGGGGGATACGCAGTATTTT
TRBJ2-3,NA,16,NA,TRBV7-9,CASSYFGREGADTQYF,TGTGCCAGCAGCTACTTTGGGAGGGAGGGGGCAGATACGCAGTATTTT
TRBJ2-7,NA,12,NA,TRBV7-6,CASSLTRYEQYF,TGTGCCAGCAGCTTAACGCGGTACGAGCAGTACTTC
TRBJ2-3,NA,14,NA,TRBV6-1,CASRVDRYTDTQYF,TGTGCCAGCAGGGTTGACAGATACACAGATACGCAGTATTTT
TRBJ1-1,NA,11,NA,TRBV10-3,CAIRGEGEAFF,TGTGCCATCAGAGGGGAGGGTGAAGCTTTCTTT
TRBJ2-5,NA,12,NA,TRBV6-1,CASSRPLGTQYF,TGTGCCAGCAGCAGACCCCTTGGGACCCAGTACTTC
TRBJ1-2,once,14,NA,TRBV5-1,CASSPSGLNYGYTF,TGCGCCAGCAGCCCCAGCGGACTTAACTATGGCTACACCTTC
TRBJ2-3,NA,14,NA,TRBV30,CASTRGASTDTQYF,TGTGCCTCGACCAGGGGGGCAAGCACAGATACGCAGTATTTT
TRBJ1-4,NA,14,NA,TRBV5-6,CASSLVGKGEKLFF,TGTGCCAGCAGCTTGGTTGGAAAGGGTGAAAAACTGTTTTTT
TRBJ2-2,NA,14,NA,TRBV7-3,CASSLGMPTGELFF,TGTGCCAGCAGCTTGGGCATGCCCACCGGGGAGCTGTTTTTT
TRBJ1-2,NA,14,NA,TRBV25-1,CASSEVAGLVGYTF,TGTGCCAGCAGTGAAGTAGCCGGGTTGGTCGGCTACACCTTC
TRBJ1-5,few,14,NA,TRBV28,CASRRDGSNQPQHF,TGTGCCAGCAGGCGGGATGGTAGCAATCAGCCCCAGCATTTT
TRBJ1-1,NA,13,NA,TRBV7-2,CASSTQGTTEAFF,TGTGCCAGCAGCACCCAGGGGACCACTGAAGCTTTCTTT
TRBJ2-3,NA,10,NA,TRBV20-1,CSARDDRQYF,TGCAGTGCTAGAGACGATAGACAGTATTTT
TRBJ1-6,NA,18,TRBD1,TRBV4-1,CASSQAHPGQAVGSPLHF,TGCGCCAGCAGCCAAGCACACCCGGGACAGGCGGTAGGATCACCCCTCCACTTT
TRBJ2-5,NA,14,NA,TRBV5-4,CASSLGGRQETQYF,TGTGCCAGCAGCTTGGGGGGCAGACAAGAGACCCAGTACTTC
TRBJ2-3,NA,16,NA,TRBV5-1,CASSLEAGSSTDTQYF,TGCGCCAGCAGCTTGGAGGCAGGTTCCAGCACAGATACGCAGTATTTT
TRBJ1-4,NA,16,NA,TRBV30,CAWSVQKPRGVGKLFF,TGTGCCTGGAGTGTACAAAAACCGAGAGGGGTAGGGAAACTGTTTTTT
TRBJ2-3,NA,13,NA,TRBV27,CATQRQLTDTQYF,TGTGCCACCCAAAGACAGCTCACAGATACGCAGTATTTT
TRBJ2-3,NA,14,NA,TRBV6-1,CASSERLGADTQYF,TGTGCCAGCAGTGAAAGGCTTGGGGCAGATACGCAGTATTTT
TRBJ1-4,NA,15,NA,TRBV28,CASSGAGSGGEKLFF,TGTGCCAGCAGTGGAGCAGGGTCCGGGGGTGAAAAACTGTTTTTT
TRBJ1-1,few,16,NA,TRBV28,CASSFGYEEKNTEAFF,TGTGCCAGCAGTTTCGGCTATGAGGAGAAAAACACTGAAGCTTTCTTT
TRBJ1-5,NA,14,NA,TRBV19,CASSPGHPNQPQHF,TGTGCCAGTAGCCCGGGACATCCTAATCAGCCCCAGCATTTT
TRBJ1-1,NA,15,NA,TRBV5-1,CASSLVGLQNTEAFF,TGCGCCAGCAGCTTGGTTGGTCTTCAGAACACTGAAGCTTTCTTT
TRBJ2-5,NA,15,TRBD2,TRBV28,CASTAGGAGRETQYF,TGTGCCAGCACCGCCGGGGGGGCAGGTCGAGAGACCCAGTACTTC
TRBJ2-3,NA,15,TRBD2,TRBV5-1,CASTTPGGAGDTQYF,TGCGCCAGCACAACCCCGGGGGGGGCTGGAGATACGCAGTATTTT
TRBJ2-2,NA,15,NA,TRBV14,CASSPTLQGTGELFF,TGTGCCAGCAGCCCAACCTTACAGGGTACCGGGGAGCTGTTTTTT
TRBJ1-2,NA,15,NA,TRBV7-8,CASSLVPGSPYGYTF,TGTGCCAGCAGCTTAGTGCCGGGCAGCCCCTATGGCTACACCTTC
TRBJ2-5,NA,14,NA,TRBV5-1,CASSLAAGPETQYF,TGCGCCAGCAGCTTGGCTGCTGGGCCAGAGACCCAGTACTTC
TRBJ2-1,NA,15,TRBD2,TRBV28,CASSSRGGIYNEQFF,TGTGCCAGCAGCAGTCGGGGGGGAATCTACAATGAGCAGTTCTTC
TRBJ2-1,NA,16,TRBD2,TRBV7-9,CASSELGLALYNEQFF,TGTGCCAGCAGCGAATTGGGACTAGCGCTATACAATGAGCAGTTCTTC
TRBJ1-1,NA,13,TRBD1,TRBV18,CASSLDRGVWVFF,TGTGCCAGCTCACTTGACAGGGGGGTCTGGGTCTTCTTT
TRBJ1-2,NA,17,NA,TRBV19,CASSISRAGGRSYGYTF,TGTGCCAGTAGTATTTCTCGTGCCGGCGGACGCTCCTATGGCTACACCTTC
TRBJ1-1,NA,13,NA,TRBV10-3,CAISWQGGPEAFF,TGTGCCATCAGCTGGCAGGGAGGCCCTGAAGCTTTCTTT
TRBJ2-7,NA,14,NA,TRBV6-6,CASSRTVSSYEQYF,TGTGCCAGCAGCCGTACCGTCTCTTCCTACGAGCAGTACTTC
TRBJ2-2,NA,16,TRBD1,TRBV7-8,CASSLRDRGSTGELFF,TGTGCCAGCAGCCTCCGGGACAGGGGTTCCACCGGGGAGCTGTTTTTT
TRBJ2-1,NA,13,NA,TRBV7-9,CASSETGYNEQFF,TGTGCCAGCAGCGAAACAGGCTACAATGAGCAGTTCTTC
TRBJ2-1,NA,14,NA,TRBV19,CASSTPGPLNEQFF,TGTGCCAGTAGTACCCCCGGACCGTTGAATGAGCAGTTCTTC
TRBJ2-3,NA,14,NA,TRBV4-3,CASSQGSGTDTQYF,TGCGCCAGCAGCCAAGGATCTGGGACAGATACGCAGTATTTT
TRBJ2-1,NA,17,TRBD1,TRBV14,CASSQITWTGLANEQFF,TGTGCCAGCAGCCAGATCACTTGGACAGGGCTCGCCAATGAGCAGTTCTTC
TRBJ2-3,NA,14,TRBD2,TRBV7-2,CASSFKLAGDTQYF,TGTGCCAGCAGCTTCAAACTAGCGGGAGATACGCAGTATTTT
TRBJ1-1,NA,12,NA,TRBV6-6,CASRDGFTEAFF,TGTGCCAGCAGGGACGGATTCACTGAAGCTTTCTTT
TRBJ2-1,NA,10,NA,TRBV7-8,CASSGNEQFF,TGTGCCAGCAGCGGGAATGAGCAGTTCTTC
TRBJ2-1,NA,16,NA,TRBV11-2,CASSHLSANSYNEQFF,TGTGCCAGCAGCCACCTAAGCGCAAACTCCTACAATGAGCAGTTCTTC
TRBJ2-1,NA,15,TRBD2,TRBV7-3,CASSIHKAGGDEQFF,TGTGCCAGCAGCATACACAAAGCGGGAGGAGATGAGCAGTTCTTC
TRBJ2-3,NA,14,NA,TRBV30,CAWSSSGSTDTQYF,TGTGCCTGGAGTTCGAGCGGAAGCACAGATACGCAGTATTTT
TRBJ2-5,NA,17,TRBD1,TRBV4-1,CASSPLRGQGWIETQYF,TGCGCCAGCAGCCCCCTAAGGGGACAGGGATGGATAGAGACCCAGTACTTC
TRBJ2-7,NA,17,TRBD2,TRBV4-2,CASSQQLGTSASYEQYF,TGTGCCAGCAGCCAACAACTGGGAACTAGCGCGTCCTACGAGCAGTACTTC
TRBJ2-7,once,16,TRBD1,TRBV6-1,CASSAYVGTAAYEQYF,TGTGCCAGCAGTGCTTACGTCGGGACAGCTGCCTACGAGCAGTACTTC
TRBJ2-2,NA,18,TRBD2,TRBV28,CASSLVLRAGEGTGELFF,TGTGCCAGCAGTTTGGTCTTAAGGGCGGGAGAGGGCACCGGGGAGCTGTTTTTT
TRBJ1-5,NA,16,NA,TRBV6-1,CASSEAYRTGNQPQHF,TGTGCCAGCAGTGAAGCGTACAGGACCGGGAATCAGCCCCAGCATTTT
TRBJ1-2,NA,13,NA,TRBV28,CASRKQSNYGYTF,TGTGCCAGCAGAAAACAGTCTAACTATGGCTACACCTTC
TRBJ2-3,NA,17,TRBD2,TRBV4-1,CASSQPFLAGGTDTQYF,TGCGCCAGCAGCCAACCCTTTCTAGCGGGGGGTACAGATACGCAGTATTTT
TRBJ2-7,NA,16,NA,TRBV29-1,CSVANRQASQIYGQYF,TGCAGCGTTGCGAACAGGCAGGCCAGCCAGATTTACGGGCAGTACTTC
TRBJ2-5,NA,16,TRBD2,TRBV9,CASSPGTSGVQETQYF,TGTGCCAGCAGCCCAGGGACTAGCGGAGTTCAAGAGACCCAGTACTTC
TRBJ1-1,NA,17,NA,TRBV11-2,CASSLVLGGPMNTEAFF,TGTGCCAGCAGCTTAGTTTTGGGGGGACCGATGAACACTGAAGCTTTCTTT
TRBJ2-1,NA,14,NA,TRBV29-1,CSARDSSSYNEQFF,TGCAGCGCCAGGGACTCAAGCTCCTACAATGAGCAGTTCTTC